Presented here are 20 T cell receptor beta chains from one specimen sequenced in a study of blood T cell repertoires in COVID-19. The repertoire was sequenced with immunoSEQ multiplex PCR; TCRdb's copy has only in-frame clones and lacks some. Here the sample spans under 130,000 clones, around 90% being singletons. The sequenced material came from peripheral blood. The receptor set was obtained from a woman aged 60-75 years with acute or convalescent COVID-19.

CDR3 sequence: CASSPRTGSEKLFF. CDR3 in DNA: TGTGCCAGCAGCCCCCGGACAGGTTCGGAAAAACTGTTTTTT. The rearrangement joins TRBV7-9 to TRBJ1-4, with 7 positions matching TRBD1. The V and J ends lost 5 bases and 8 bases, in that order; junction bases with no gene match: 8. The CDR3 has 14 amino acids. CDR1 and CDR2 from the germline V gene are SEHNR and FQNEAQ (reference sequence).

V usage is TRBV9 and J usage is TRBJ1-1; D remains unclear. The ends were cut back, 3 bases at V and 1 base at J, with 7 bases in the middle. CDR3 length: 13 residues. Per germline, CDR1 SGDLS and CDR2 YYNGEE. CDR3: CASSDRENTEAFF. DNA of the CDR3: TGTGCCAGCAGCGATCGGGAGAACACTGAAGCTTTCTTT. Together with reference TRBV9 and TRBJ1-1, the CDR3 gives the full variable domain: DSGVTQTPKHLITATGQRVTLRCSPRSGDLSVYWYQQSLDQGLQFLIQYYNGEERAKGNILERFSAQQFPDLHSELNLSSLELGDSALYFCASSDRENTEAFFGQGTRLTVV.

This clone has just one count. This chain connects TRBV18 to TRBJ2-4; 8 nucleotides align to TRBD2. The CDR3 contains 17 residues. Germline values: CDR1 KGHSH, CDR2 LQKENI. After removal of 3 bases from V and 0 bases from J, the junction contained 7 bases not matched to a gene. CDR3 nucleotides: TGTGCCAGCTCACCGAGAGGCGGGGGGATAGCCAAAAACATTCAGTACTTC. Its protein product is CASSPRGGGIAKNIQYF.

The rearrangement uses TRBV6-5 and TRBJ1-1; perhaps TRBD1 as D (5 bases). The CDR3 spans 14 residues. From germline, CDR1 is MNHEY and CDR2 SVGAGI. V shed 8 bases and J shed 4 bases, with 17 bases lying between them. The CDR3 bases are TGTGCCAGCCGCCCCGGGGGACGGCGCACTGAAGCTTTCTTT. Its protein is CASRPGGRRTEAFF.

This chain's CDR3 is CASSLARVFYGYTF. The DNA for the CDR3 is TGTGCCAGCAGCTTAGCCAGGGTTTTCTATGGCTACACCTTC. The V gene is TRBV7-2, the J gene TRBJ1-2; D is perhaps TRBD1 (5 bases). The V and J ends lost 0 bases and 4 bases respectively, with 9 bases between them. The CDR3 runs to 14 residues. Per the germline V gene, CDR1 is SGHTA and CDR2 is FQGNSA.

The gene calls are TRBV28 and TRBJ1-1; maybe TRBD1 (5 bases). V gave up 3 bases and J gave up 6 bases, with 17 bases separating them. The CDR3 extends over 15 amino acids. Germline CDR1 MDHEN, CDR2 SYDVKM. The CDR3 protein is CASSFPLWGRAEAFF. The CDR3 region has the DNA TGTGCCAGCAGTTTCCCCCTGTGGGGGAGGGCTGAAGCTTTCTTT.

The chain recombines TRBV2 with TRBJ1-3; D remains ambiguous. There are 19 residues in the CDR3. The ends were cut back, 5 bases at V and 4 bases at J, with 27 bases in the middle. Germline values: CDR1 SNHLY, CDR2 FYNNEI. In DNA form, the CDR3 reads TGTGCCAGCAGTTCTGTGCGGCGCTGGCGCGTTTCTCTGGGAAACACCATATATTTT. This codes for CASSSVRRWRVSLGNTIYF.

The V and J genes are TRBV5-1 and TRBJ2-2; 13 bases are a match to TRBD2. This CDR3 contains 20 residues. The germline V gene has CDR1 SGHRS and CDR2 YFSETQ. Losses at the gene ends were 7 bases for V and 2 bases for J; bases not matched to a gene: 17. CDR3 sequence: CASSFTRLAGGWINTGELFF. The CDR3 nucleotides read TGCGCCAGCTCCTTCACTCGACTAGCGGGAGGTTGGATCAACACCGGGGAGCTGTTTTTT.

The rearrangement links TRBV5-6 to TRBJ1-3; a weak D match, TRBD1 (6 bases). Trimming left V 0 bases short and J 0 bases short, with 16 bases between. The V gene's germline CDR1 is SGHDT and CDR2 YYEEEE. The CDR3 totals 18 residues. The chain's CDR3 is CASSLGGGIGPSGNTIYF. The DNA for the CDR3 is TGTGCCAGCAGCTTGGGAGGGGGTATAGGGCCCTCTGGAAACACCATATATTTT.

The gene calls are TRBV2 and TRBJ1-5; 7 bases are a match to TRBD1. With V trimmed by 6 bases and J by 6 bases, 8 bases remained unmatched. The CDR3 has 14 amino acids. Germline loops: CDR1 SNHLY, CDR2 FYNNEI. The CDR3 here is CASRPDRASQPQHF. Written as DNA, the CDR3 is TGTGCCAGCAGGCCCGACAGGGCGAGTCAGCCCCAGCATTTT.

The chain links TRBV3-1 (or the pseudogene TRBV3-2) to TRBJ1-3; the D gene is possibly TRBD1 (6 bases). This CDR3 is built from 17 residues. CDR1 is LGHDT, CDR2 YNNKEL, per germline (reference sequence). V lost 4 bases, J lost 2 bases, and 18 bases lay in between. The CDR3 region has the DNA TGTGCCAGCAGCCCAACACACACTAGGACAGCTGGAAACACCATATATTTT. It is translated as CASSPTHTRTAGNTIYF.

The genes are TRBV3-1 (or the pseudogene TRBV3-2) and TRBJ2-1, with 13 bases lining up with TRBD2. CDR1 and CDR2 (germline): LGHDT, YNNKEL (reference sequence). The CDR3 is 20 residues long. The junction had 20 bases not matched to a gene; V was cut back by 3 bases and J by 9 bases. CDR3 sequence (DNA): TGTGCCAGCAGCCAGCCCTACGGCCATCGGACTAGCGGGAGATTCAGTGAGCAGTTCTTC. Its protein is CASSQPYGHRTSGRFSEQFF.

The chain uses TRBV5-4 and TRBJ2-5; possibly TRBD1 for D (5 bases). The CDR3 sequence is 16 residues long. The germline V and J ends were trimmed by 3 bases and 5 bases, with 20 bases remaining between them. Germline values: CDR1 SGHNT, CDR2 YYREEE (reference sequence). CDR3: CASSSSSLGRAETQYF. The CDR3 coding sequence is TGTGCCAGCAGCTCCTCCTCCCTGGGCAGGGCGGAGACCCAGTACTTC.

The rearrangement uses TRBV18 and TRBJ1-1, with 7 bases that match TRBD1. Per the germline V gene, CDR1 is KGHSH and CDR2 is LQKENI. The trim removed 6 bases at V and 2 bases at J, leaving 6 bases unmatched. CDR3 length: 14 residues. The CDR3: CASSHGQANTEAFF. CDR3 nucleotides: TGTGCCAGCTCCCACGGACAGGCTAACACTGAAGCTTTCTTT.

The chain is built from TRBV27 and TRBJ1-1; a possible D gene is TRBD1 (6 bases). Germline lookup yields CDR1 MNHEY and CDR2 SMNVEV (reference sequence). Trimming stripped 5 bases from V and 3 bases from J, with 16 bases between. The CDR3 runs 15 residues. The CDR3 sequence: CASSRHRVGYTEAFF. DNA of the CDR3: TGTGCCAGCAGTAGACACAGGGTCGGATACACTGAAGCTTTCTTT.

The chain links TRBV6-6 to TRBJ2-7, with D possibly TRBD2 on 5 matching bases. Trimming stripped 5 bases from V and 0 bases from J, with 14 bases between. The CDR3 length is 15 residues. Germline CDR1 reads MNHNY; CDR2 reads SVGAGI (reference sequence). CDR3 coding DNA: TGTGCCAGCAGTCCTGGACTCCCTAGCTCCTACGAGCAGTACGTC. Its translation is CASSPGLPSSYEQYV.

The CDR3 bases are TGTGCCAGCAGCGCAACACAGGGGTTCTATGGCTACACCTTC. Its translation is CASSATQGFYGYTF. This chain joins TRBV7-9 and TRBJ1-2, with TRBD1 identical over 7 bases. Germline CDR1 SEHNR, CDR2 FQNEAQ (reference sequence). Trimming removed 5 bases from V and 4 bases from J; junction bases left unmatched: 7. The CDR3 is 14 amino acids.

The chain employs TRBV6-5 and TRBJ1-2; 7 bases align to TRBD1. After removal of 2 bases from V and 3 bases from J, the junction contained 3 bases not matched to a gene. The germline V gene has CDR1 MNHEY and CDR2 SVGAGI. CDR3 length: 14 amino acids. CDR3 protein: CASSYRGQDYGYTF. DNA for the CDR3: TGTGCCAGCAGTTACAGGGGGCAAGACTATGGCTACACCTTC.

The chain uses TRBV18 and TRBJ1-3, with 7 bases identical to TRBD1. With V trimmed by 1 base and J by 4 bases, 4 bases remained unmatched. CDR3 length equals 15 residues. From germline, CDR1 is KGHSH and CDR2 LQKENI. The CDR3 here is CASSPQGATGNTIYF. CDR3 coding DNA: TGTGCCAGCTCACCACAGGGGGCCACGGGAAACACCATATATTTT.

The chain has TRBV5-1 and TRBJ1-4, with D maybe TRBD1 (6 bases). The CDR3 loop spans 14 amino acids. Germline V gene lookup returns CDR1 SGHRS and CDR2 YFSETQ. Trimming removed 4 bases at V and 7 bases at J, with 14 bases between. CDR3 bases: TGCGCCAGCAGCCTAACACAGGGTGGTGAAAAACTGTTTTTT. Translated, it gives CASSLTQGGEKLFF.